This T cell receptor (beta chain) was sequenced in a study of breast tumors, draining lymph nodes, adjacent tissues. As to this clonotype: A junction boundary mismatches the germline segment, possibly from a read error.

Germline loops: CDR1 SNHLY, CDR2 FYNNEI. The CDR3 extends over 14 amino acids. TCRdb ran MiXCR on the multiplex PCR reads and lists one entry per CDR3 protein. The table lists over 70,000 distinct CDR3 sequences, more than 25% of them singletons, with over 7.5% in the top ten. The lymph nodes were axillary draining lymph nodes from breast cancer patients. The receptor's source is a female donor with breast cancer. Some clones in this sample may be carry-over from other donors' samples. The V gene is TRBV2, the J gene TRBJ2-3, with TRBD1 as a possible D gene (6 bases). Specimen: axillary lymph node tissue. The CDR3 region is CASRGQTSTDTQYF. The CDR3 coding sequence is TGTGCCAGCAGAGGACAGACTTCAACAGATACGCAGTATTTC.